A selection of T cell receptor beta chains follows, all from one sample in a study of tumor and adjacent non-tumor tissue in lung cancer. TCRdb re-called the multiplex PCR reads through MiXCR, storing one row per CDR3 protein. The table has some 78,000 distinct CDR3 sequences, around 80% seen once; the top ten hold 10% to 15%. Sequenced: lung tumor tissue. These receptors all stem from a woman between 50 and 59 years old with non-small cell lung cancer. CDR3s leave out the opening cysteine and the closing phenylalanine or tryptophan.

V	J	CDR3
TRBV6-2/TRBV6-3	TRBJ1-1	ASCWRIGGNTEAF
TRBV20-1	TRBJ2-5	SAPPGGDRHETQY
TRBV20-1	TRBJ1-2	STIPGQVFYYGYT
TRBV12-3/TRBV12-4	TRBJ2-3	ASNQRDTQY
TRBV12-3/TRBV12-4	TRBJ2-7	ACSLDKIYEQY
TRBV7-9	TRBJ1-5	ASSGGSNQSQH
TRBV20-1	TRBJ2-7	SASSVTSYERY
TRBV5-1	TRBJ2-1	ASSLLGSNEQF
TRBV20-1	TRBJ2-3	SARSGTINTPY
TRBV11-2	TRBJ2-7	VTSSSPSPSYEQY
TRBV4-1	TRBJ1-2	ASSRGRGGAYT
TRBV11-2	TRBJ2-7	ASRLRGLVVLDEQY
TRBV28	TRBJ2-4	ASSLLGLAGCPRNIQY
TRBV6-1	TRBJ2-5	ASGGLASLQETQY
TRBV11-2	TRBJ2-7	SSSPGLAGTLSYEQY
TRBV6-1	TRBJ2-7	ATSGVTFYEQY
TRBV28	TRBJ1-5	ACRANSNLPQH
TRBV29-1	TRBJ2-5	SVAVNSERVVETQY
TRBV29-1	TRBJ2-5	SVAGAGLDAQY
TRBV20-1	TRBJ2-1	SAADGTSGRTWGYEQF
TRBV20-1	TRBJ2-3	STARGFGGGTDTQY
TRBV28	TRBJ2-3	ASSLRLADTRY
TRBV13	TRBJ2-3	ASSLGDSGRADTQY
TRBV6-2/TRBV6-3	TRBJ2-2	ASTIGWSRDTVGLF
TRBV20-1	TRBJ2-7	SASSEGTGYEQY
TRBV4-1	TRBJ1-5	ASSPGGGPGQPQH
TRBV12-3/TRBV12-4	TRBJ2-7	ASRFSTGLVEQY
TRBV11-2	TRBJ1-2	ASSHGHFGGYT
TRBV10-3	TRBJ2-7	TTQANPGEQY
TRBV4-2	TRBJ2-1	ANSTGLVANEQF
TRBV6-1	TRBJ2-3	VSSSGRGTDTHY
TRBV6-5	TRBJ2-7	ASRWNSRTYEEY
TRBV5-1	TRBJ2-2	ASSLVHGGPTWELF
TRBV12-3/TRBV12-4	TRBJ1-5	ASSLVQASGEPQD
TRBV6-5	TRBJ2-7	ASRPLLRNSYEQN
TRBV20-1	TRBJ2-5	SVQGREYQETQY
TRBV29-1	TRBJ2-2	CVRKTGELF
TRBV19	TRBJ1-5	ASSTQALGAHRPQH
TRBV6-2/TRBV6-3	TRBJ1-1	TSCGDRGGYTEAI
TRBV11-2	TRBJ1-1	AISFGSKGTEPF
TRBV20-1	TRBJ1-3	GAKQQSGNTIY
TRBV4-1	TRBJ1-2	ASSQSLRTDRDFGYT
TRBV20-1	TRBJ1-6	SARRIGVVSRAEQESTLH
TRBV28	TRBJ2-3	ASKFYSLATDTQY
TRBV12-3/TRBV12-4	TRBJ2-3	AISFHTLSGRLGDTQY
TRBV11-3	TRBJ2-2	TSSHGTSGVLF
TRBV29-1	TRBJ2-1	GVVLAGGDNDQF
TRBV6-6	TRBJ2-7	ASNSYRDHSSYEQY
TRBV9	TRBJ2-2	ASSGGTGGTRELF
TRBV24-1	TRBJ2-1	ATSKASSRSYSEQS
TRBV29-1	TRBJ2-7	SALVGSYQQY
TRBV6-1	TRBJ1-2	ASLQRNYGYT
TRBV5-1	TRBJ2-7	ASSPGLTSGSAEQY
TRBV20-1	TRBJ2-5	SVRQPLQETQY
TRBV20-1	TRBJ2-7	NARSIEQPSYEQY
TRBV2	TRBJ2-7	ASSESWANSYELY
TRBV29-1	TRBJ2-3	SVVLSLGPAVTQY
TRBV5-5	TRBJ2-3	ASSTGPAISSGTDTQY
TRBV28	TRBJ1-1	ASSLRSLRGTEAI
TRBV2	TRBJ1-5	SSNQRNQPQH